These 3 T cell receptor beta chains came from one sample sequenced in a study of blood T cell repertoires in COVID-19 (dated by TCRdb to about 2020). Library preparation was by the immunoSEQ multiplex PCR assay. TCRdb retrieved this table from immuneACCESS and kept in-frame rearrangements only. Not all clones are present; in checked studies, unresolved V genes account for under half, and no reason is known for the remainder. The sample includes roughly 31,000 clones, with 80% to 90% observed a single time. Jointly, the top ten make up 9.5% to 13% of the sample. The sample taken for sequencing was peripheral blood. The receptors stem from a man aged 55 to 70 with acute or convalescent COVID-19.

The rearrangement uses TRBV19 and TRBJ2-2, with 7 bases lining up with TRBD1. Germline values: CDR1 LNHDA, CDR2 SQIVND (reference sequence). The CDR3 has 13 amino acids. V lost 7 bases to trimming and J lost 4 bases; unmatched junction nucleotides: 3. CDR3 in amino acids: CASMGQSTGELFF. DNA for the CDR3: TGTGCCAGTATGGGACAGAGCACCGGGGAGCTGTTTTTT.

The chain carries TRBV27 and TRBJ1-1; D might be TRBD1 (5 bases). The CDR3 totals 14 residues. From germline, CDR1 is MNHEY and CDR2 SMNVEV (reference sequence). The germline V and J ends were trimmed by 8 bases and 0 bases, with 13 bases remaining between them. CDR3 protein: CASSRGTMNTEAFF. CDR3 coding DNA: TGTGCCAGCTCCCGCGGGACGATGAACACTGAAGCTTTCTTT.

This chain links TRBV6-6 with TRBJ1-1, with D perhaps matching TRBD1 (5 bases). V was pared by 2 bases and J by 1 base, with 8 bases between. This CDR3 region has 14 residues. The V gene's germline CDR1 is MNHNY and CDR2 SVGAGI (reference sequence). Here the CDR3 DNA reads TGTGCCAGCAGTTACGGCAGGGCGAACACTGAAGCTTTCTTT. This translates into CASSYGRANTEAFF.